One T cell receptor (beta chain) is described in this entry. As yet, its antigen is unknown. This entry is derived from a study of cytomegalovirus exposure and HLA in healthy donors. The overall study: From donors who were HLA-typed, an early data release held around 85 million unique TCRs.

Study-wide points: One variant, a missense change in DCLRE1C, was linked in a later analysis to TCR beta V- and J-gene trimming. In a later analysis, DRB1 alleles had the most associated TCRs; HLA-C alleles the fewest.

13 Jbeta primers and 60 Vbeta primers were used for the PCR. Clones were sequenced by immunoSEQ multiplex PCR, and TCRdb holds only the in-frame ones, with some missing. This sample has some 150,000 clones, with around 78% found just once. With 8 bases removed from V and 7 bases from J, the gap between germline ends came to 20 bases. Germline loops: CDR1 GTSNPN, CDR2 SVGIG (reference sequence). This CDR3 region has 13 residues. The V and J genes are TRBV30 and TRBJ1-1; perhaps TRBD1 as D (5 bases). The origin of this receptor is a woman under 40 in good health and CMV-seropositive. The sample was PBMCs. The CDR3 bases are TGTGCCCGGACGGTCGATTGGGGGGATGAAGCTTTCTTT. Its protein is CARTVDWGDEAFF.